Below, 21 T cell receptor beta chains from the same sample are listed, as sequenced in a study of CD8+CD57+ T cells in acquired aplastic anemia. Researchers used genomic DNA as the template to profile TCR beta VDJ and CDR3. TCRdb independently ran MiXCR on the reads; one entry per CDR3 protein. Of roughly 86,000 distinct CDR3 sequences detected, around 42% appear once; the ten largest clones hold 65% to 70%. Sequencing was carried out using sorted CD4+, CD8+, or CD8+CD57+ T cells (not recorded which) from PBMCs. The origin of the receptors is a human donor in good health, serving as a control.

The rearrangement joins TRBV7-2 to TRBJ2-7, with D unresolved. Germline CDR1 reads SGHTA; CDR2 reads FQGNSA. This CDR3 has 13 amino acids. The V and J ends lost 5 bases and 3 bases respectively, with 11 bases between them. The CDR3 loop is CASSPQISYEQYF. The CDR3 nucleotides are TGTGCCAGCAGCCCCCAGATTAGCTACGAGCAGTACTTC.

This clonotype was detected once. The chain couples TRBV5-1 to TRBJ2-1, with D perhaps assigned TRBD1 or TRBD2 (5 bases each). The CDR3 has 14 residues. The germline V gene encodes CDR1 SGHRS and CDR2 YFSETQ. Deletions cut 0 bases from V and 5 bases from J, with 9 bases between. The DNA for the CDR3 is TGCGCCAGCAGCTTGGGGGACGAGAACAATGAGCAGTTCTTC. Amino acid sequence: CASSLGDENNEQFF.

There are many counts of this clonotype. The rearrangement uses TRBV5-5 and TRBJ2-7; perhaps TRBD1 as D (6 bases). Germline V gives CDR1 SGHKS, CDR2 YYEKEE (reference sequence). Trimming shortened V by 3 bases and J by 5 bases, and 12 bases separated the two germline ends. The CDR3 has 13 residues. This chain's CDR3 is CASSSGVGNEQYF. CDR3 DNA sequence: TGTGCCAGCAGCTCAGGGGTAGGGAACGAGCAGTACTTC.

V gene TRBV4-3 combines with J gene TRBJ2-7; 10 bases fit TRBD2. From germline, CDR1 is LGHNA and CDR2 YSLEER. This CDR3 has 16 amino acids. With 1 base clipped from V and 9 bases from J, the junction kept 12 bases outside the gene matches. The CDR3 reads CASSQGVAGGPDGQYF. CDR3 in DNA: TGCGCCAGCAGCCAAGGTGTAGCGGGGGGCCCGGATGGGCAGTACTTC.

This rearrangement joins TRBV15 to TRBJ2-7; a possible D gene is TRBD2 (5 bases). CDR1 and CDR2 (germline): LNHNV, YYDKDF (reference sequence). Trimming shortened V by 0 bases and J by 12 bases, and 21 bases separated the two germline ends. The CDR3 contains 15 residues. This CDR3 reads CATSRDKDSFYEGYF. The CDR3 region has the DNA TGTGCCACCAGCAGAGACAAGGACTCGTTCTACGAGGGGTACTTC.

The chain joins TRBV15 to TRBJ2-7, with 9 nucleotides matching TRBD1. Per germline, CDR1 LNHNV and CDR2 YYDKDF (reference sequence). The CDR3 loop spans 17 amino acids. Trimming removed 5 bases from V and 4 bases from J; junction bases left unmatched: 15. In DNA form, the CDR3 reads TGTGCCACCAGCTCCCAAAAGCCGGGGACAGGGCTGTACGAGCAGTACTTC. Translation gives CATSSQKPGTGLYEQYF.

V is TRBV29-1 and J is TRBJ2-7; no clear D. This CDR3 comprises 13 residues. Deletions cut 6 bases from V and 5 bases from J, with 17 bases between. Per the germline V gene, CDR1 is SQVTM and CDR2 is ANQGSEA. CDR3 sequence: CSVMRLLEDEQYF. CDR3 nucleotides: TGCAGCGTCATGCGGCTCCTCGAGGACGAGCAGTACTTC.

This clonotype was counted at least ten times. The chain has TRBV29-1 and TRBJ1-2, with 9 bases aligning to TRBD1. CDR1 is SQVTM, CDR2 ANQGSEA, per germline. The J segment lost 5 bases and the V segment lost 5 bases, leaving 6 bases of the junction unmatched. The CDR3 totals 13 residues. This CDR3 reads CSVWDRERYGYTF. In nucleotides, the CDR3 is TGCAGCGTTTGGGACAGGGAACGGTATGGCTACACCTTC.

The V and J genes are TRBV25-1 and TRBJ1-1; possibly TRBD1 for D (6 bases). The germline V and J ends were trimmed by 3 bases and 11 bases, with 16 bases remaining between them. There are 13 residues in the CDR3. Germline V gives CDR1 MGHDK, CDR2 SYGVNS. CDR3 sequence: CASSDLPQGEAFF. In nucleotides, the CDR3 is TGTGCCAGCAGTGATTTACCACAGGGTGAGGCTTTCTTT.

This clonotype was seen many times. The gene calls are TRBV5-1 and TRBJ1-1; TRBD1 is a possible D gene (6 bases). Germline CDR1 SGHRS, CDR2 YFSETQ. The CDR3 length is 14 residues. Trimming cost V 1 base and J 0 bases, with 7 bases left between them. The CDR3 nucleotides are TGCGCCAGCAGCTTGACAGGGCTGAACACTGAAGCTTTCTTT. Translating gives CASSLTGLNTEAFF. The full variable domain, its missing parts supplied by reference TRBV5-1 and TRBJ1-1, is KAGVTQTPRYLIKTRGQQVTLSCSPISGHRSVSWYQQTPGQGLQFLFEYFSETQRNKGNFPGRFSGRQFSNSRSEMNVSTLELGDSALYLCASSLTGLNTEAFFGQGTRLTVV.

The chain uses TRBV24-1 and TRBJ2-3, with D possibly being TRBD2 (5 bases). Germline CDR1 is KGHDR and CDR2 is SFDVKD. The CDR3 has 14 residues. V was trimmed by 4 bases and J by 2 bases, leaving 9 bases between them. The CDR3 bases are TGTGCCACCAGTGAATCTAGCTCCACAGATACGCAGTATTTT. As protein: CATSESSSTDTQYF.

Ten or more counts support this clonotype. The chain employs TRBV10-2 and TRBJ1-2, with D uncertain. The CDR3 loop spans 12 amino acids. The germline V gene has CDR1 WSHSY and CDR2 SAAADI. Trimming shortened V by 3 bases and J by 5 bases, and 7 bases separated the two germline ends. The CDR3 loop reads CASSDTSYGYTF. The CDR3 region has the DNA TGCGCCAGCAGTGACACAAGTTATGGCTACACCTTC.

The gene calls are TRBV5-5 and TRBJ2-5, with 8 bases that match TRBD2. The CDR3 consists of 13 residues. V shed 5 bases, J shed 3 bases, and the junction held 3 bases outside the gene matches. Looked up from germline, CDR1 is SGHKS and CDR2 is YYEKEE (reference sequence). CDR3 sequence: CASSAGGEETQYF. In DNA, the CDR3 is TGTGCCAGCAGTGCGGGGGGTGAAGAGACCCAGTACTTC.

This clonotype was counted a single time. The J gene is TRBJ2-7, the V gene TRBV19; D gene unclear. Looked up from germline, CDR1 is LNHDA and CDR2 is SQIVND (reference sequence). This CDR3 has 13 residues. V was shortened by 4 bases and J by 3 bases, with 10 bases between the two germline ends. CDR3 coding DNA: TGTGCCAGTAGTACCCCGAGCCTCTACGAGCAGTACTTC. Protein: CASSTPSLYEQYF.

At least ten counts were recorded for this clonotype. This chain connects TRBV7-9 to TRBJ1-5; D gene uncertain. Germline CDR1 reads SEHNR; CDR2 reads FQNEAQ (reference sequence). The germline V and J ends were trimmed by 2 bases and 3 bases, with 8 bases remaining between them. The length of the CDR3 is 14 residues. CDR3 DNA: TGTGCCAGCAGCTTATCGGGGAACAATCAGCCCCAGCATTTT. Its translation is CASSLSGNNQPQHF.

This clonotype was counted between two and nine times. J is TRBJ2-2 and V is TRBV10-2; D call uncertain. The V end lost 7 bases, the J end lost 7 bases, and 4 bases lay between the germline ends. This CDR3 has 10 residues. CDR1 WSHSY and CDR2 SAAADI come from the germline V gene. CDR3 in DNA: TGCGCCAGCACGGTCGGGGAGCTGTTTTTT. Protein: CASTVGELFF.

The chain joins TRBV25-1 to TRBJ1-2; D is possibly TRBD1 (5 bases). Germline V CDR1 and CDR2: MGHDK, SYGVNS. The CDR3 loop spans 16 amino acids. Trimming left V 3 bases short and J 2 bases short, with 16 bases between. The CDR3 sequence is CASSDYGWGKNYGYTF. CDR3 DNA: TGTGCCAGCAGTGATTATGGATGGGGCAAGAACTATGGCTACACCTTC.

The genes are TRBV12-3 or TRBV12-4 and TRBJ2-1; TRBD2 matches at 13 bases. The CDR3 sequence is 17 residues long. V was pared by 6 bases and J by 6 bases, with 11 bases of the junction left unmatched. In nucleotides, the CDR3 is TGTGCCAGCAGCACCACTAGCGGGAGGGACGGGGTCAATGAGCAGTTCTTC. This translates into CASSTTSGRDGVNEQFF.

The sample holds a few counts of this clonotype. As DNA, the CDR3 is TGTGCCAGCAGCCTTCCGAGCGGATACAATGAGCAGTTCTTC. Residues: CASSLPSGYNEQFF. The chain combines TRBV11-2 with TRBJ2-1; TRBD2 might be the D (5 bases). Germline values: CDR1 SGHAT, CDR2 FQNNGV. CDR3 length: 14 residues. V lost 5 bases and J 4 bases, leaving 12 bases between the germline ends.

The chain couples TRBV29-1 to TRBJ2-1, with 10 bases matching TRBD2. V gave up 5 bases and J gave up 6 bases; unmatched junction bases: 7. The germline V gene has CDR1 SQVTM and CDR2 ANQGSEA. This CDR3 contains 14 residues. CDR3 sequence: CSVIKLAGSNEQFF. CDR3 coding DNA: TGCAGCGTTATAAAACTAGCGGGGAGCAATGAGCAGTTCTTC.

A note on this clonotype: One junction end does not reproduce the germline sequence, and a read error may be involved. This chain uses TRBV20-1 with TRBJ2-7, with 9 bases fitting TRBD1. CDR1 is DFQATT and CDR2 is SNEGSKA in the germline V gene (reference sequence). The CDR3 is 14 amino acids. The CDR3 DNA follows: TGCAGTGCAAAGAGCCGGGACAGGGAGTACGAGCAGCACTTC. This translates into CSAKSRDREYEQHF.